This T cell receptor (beta chain) was observed in a study of regulatory T cells in long-lasting Graves disease. This sample's time point: newly diagnosed GD, antithyroid drugs for less than 3 months. Generation of the TCR library employed RNA extracted from PBMCs. For this clonotype: A far more abundant clone sits one base away, making this likely a read error.

Construction of the TCR beta libraries employed iRepertoire HTBI primers in conjunction with Arm-PCR of CDR3 regions. Under the authors' procedure: The samples included 60 to 75 TRBV and under 15 TRBJ segments. MiXCR, run by TCRdb on the multiplex PCR reads, gives a single entry per CDR3 protein. The V and J calls were determined by TCRdb, not by the authors. The data show about 500,000 distinct CDR3 sequences, 12% seen once. These data are also associated with another study on T cells in Graves' hyperthyroidism and ophthalmopathy. That source adds: Patients counted as stable if ophthalmopathy did not develop within 18 months. Initially, a first-round RT-PCR of the TCR CDR3 employed the HTBI primer set.

The clonotype comes from a woman in her twenties or thirties with Graves disease. This specimen was peripheral blood mononuclear cells (PBMCs), taken at new diagnosis, from a patient treated with antithyroid drugs.

This CDR3 is CASSSMDRGNDEQFF. CDR3 DNA sequence: TGCGCCAGCAGCTCCATGGACAGAGGGAACGACGAGCAGTTCTTC. V gene TRBV5-1 combines with J gene TRBJ2-1, with D possibly TRBD1 on 6 matching bases. V lost 3 bases, J lost 10 bases, and 20 bases lay in between. Germline CDR1 and CDR2: SGHRS and YFSETQ. The CDR3 contains 15 residues.